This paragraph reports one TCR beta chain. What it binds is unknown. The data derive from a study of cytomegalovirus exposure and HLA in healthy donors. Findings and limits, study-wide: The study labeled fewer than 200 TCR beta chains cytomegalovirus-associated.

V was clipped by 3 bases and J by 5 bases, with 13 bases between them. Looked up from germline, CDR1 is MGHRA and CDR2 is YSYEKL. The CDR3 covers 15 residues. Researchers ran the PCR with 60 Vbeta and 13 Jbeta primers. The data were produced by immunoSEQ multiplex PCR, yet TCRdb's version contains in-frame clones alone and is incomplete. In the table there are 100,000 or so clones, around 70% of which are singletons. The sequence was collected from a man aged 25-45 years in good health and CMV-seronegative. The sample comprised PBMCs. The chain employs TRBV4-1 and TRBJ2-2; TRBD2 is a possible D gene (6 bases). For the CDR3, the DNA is TGCGCCAGCAGCCACGGGGGTACTCGGACCGGGGAGCTGTTTTTT. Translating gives CASSHGGTRTGELFF.